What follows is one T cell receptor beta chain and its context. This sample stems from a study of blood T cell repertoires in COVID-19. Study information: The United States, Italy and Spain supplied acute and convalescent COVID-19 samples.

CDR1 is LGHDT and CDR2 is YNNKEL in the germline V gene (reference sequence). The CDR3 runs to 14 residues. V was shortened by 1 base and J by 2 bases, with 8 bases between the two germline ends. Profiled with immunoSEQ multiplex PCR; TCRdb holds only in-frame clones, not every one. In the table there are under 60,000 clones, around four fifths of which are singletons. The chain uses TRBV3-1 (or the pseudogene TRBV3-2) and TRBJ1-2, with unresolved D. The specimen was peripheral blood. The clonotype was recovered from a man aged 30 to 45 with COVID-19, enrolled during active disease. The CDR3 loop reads CASSQALLNYGYTF. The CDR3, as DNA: TGTGCCAGCAGCCAAGCTCTATTAAACTATGGCTACACCTTC.